This entry lists 25 T cell receptor beta chains sequenced from one sample in a study of cytomegalovirus exposure and HLA in healthy donors. Clones were read by immunoSEQ multiplex PCR, and TCRdb kept only the in-frame ones, dropping some. The sample contains 100,000 to 150,000 clones, roughly 95% of which appear only once. Sequencing was performed on PBMCs. The origin of the receptors is a man in his late teens or twenties in good health and CMV-seronegative.

The V call is TRBV5-6, the J call TRBJ2-1; D may be TRBD2 (5 bases). The germline V and J ends were trimmed by 3 bases and 5 bases, with 15 bases remaining between them. This CDR3 contains 15 residues. Germline CDR1 and CDR2: SGHDT and YYEEEE. The CDR3 sequence: CASSSRQRADNEQFF. CDR3 coding DNA: TGTGCCAGCAGCTCCCGCCAACGAGCGGACAATGAGCAGTTCTTC.

The J gene is TRBJ2-3, the V gene TRBV28, with unresolved D. V gave up 4 bases and J gave up 6 bases, with 14 bases separating them. Germline loops: CDR1 MDHEN, CDR2 SYDVKM. The CDR3 consists of 14 residues. Here the CDR3 DNA reads TGTGCCAGCAGTTCGGAGTCTTCGGAGGATACGCAGTATTTT. Encoded protein: CASSSESSEDTQYF.

V is TRBV5-8 and J is TRBJ2-7, with D perhaps TRBD1 (5 bases). V shed 4 bases and J shed 0 bases, with 11 bases lying between them. Per the germline V gene, CDR1 is SGHTS and CDR2 is YDEGEE. The CDR3 covers 14 residues. The CDR3 sequence: CASSRTTASYEQYF. CDR3 DNA: TGTGCCAGCAGCCGGACGACAGCCTCCTACGAGCAGTACTTC.

The chain combines TRBV4-3 with TRBJ2-7; D is possibly TRBD2 (6 bases). V dropped 1 base and J dropped 4 bases, with 11 bases sitting between them. The germline gives CDR1 LGHNA, CDR2 YSLEER. CDR3 length: 14 amino acids. The CDR3 region has the DNA TGCGCCAGCAGCCAAGGGACTACTGAGTACGAGCAGTACTTC. It translates to CASSQGTTEYEQYF.

The chain couples TRBV19 to TRBJ2-7; possible D gene TRBD2, 6 bases. The V end was cut by 10 bases, the J end by 3 bases, with 10 bases between. The CDR3 is 11 amino acids. Germline CDR1 LNHDA, CDR2 SQIVND (reference sequence). CDR3 region: CATRRGYEQYF. CDR3 bases: TGTGCCACAAGGAGGGGCTACGAGCAGTACTTC.

This chain joins TRBV9 and TRBJ1-2; D is uncertain. The CDR3 extends over 12 amino acids. CDR1 and CDR2 from the germline V gene are SGDLS and YYNGEE. Trimming stripped 3 bases from V and 4 bases from J, with 7 bases between. CDR3 residues: CASSADSYGYTF. DNA of the CDR3: TGTGCCAGCAGCGCCGACTCCTATGGCTACACCTTC.

The chain carries TRBV6-5 and TRBJ2-3; D uncertain. The CDR3 loop spans 12 amino acids. Deletions cut 4 bases from V and 6 bases from J, with 8 bases between. Germline V gives CDR1 MNHEY, CDR2 SVGAGI. The CDR3 is CASSSLLDTQYF. As DNA, the CDR3 is TGTGCCAGCAGTTCCCTGTTGGATACGCAGTATTTT.

The chain uses TRBV18 and TRBJ2-3; 12 bases fit TRBD2. The CDR3 runs to 18 residues. The V gene's germline CDR1 is KGHSH and CDR2 LQKENI. V lost 5 bases, J lost 6 bases, and 15 bases stayed unmatched. The CDR3 region is CASSAQATSGSKRDTQYF. In DNA, the CDR3 is TGTGCCAGCTCAGCACAGGCGACTAGCGGGAGTAAGCGGGATACGCAGTATTTT.

V gene TRBV19 combines with J gene TRBJ1-1, with D maybe TRBD1 (5 bases). The CDR3 is made up of 14 amino acids. V lost 5 bases, J lost 1 base, and 11 bases lay in between. Looked up from germline, CDR1 is LNHDA and CDR2 is SQIVND (reference sequence). CDR3: CASSGGLGNTEAFF. The CDR3 bases are TGTGCCAGTAGTGGGGGACTGGGGAACACTGAAGCTTTCTTT. The full variable domain, rest sourced from reference TRBV19 and TRBJ1-1, is DGGITQSPKYLFRKEGQNVTLSCEQNLNHDAMYWYRQDPGQGLRLIYYSQIVNDFQKGDIAEGYSVSREKKESFPLTVTSAQKNPTAFYLCASSGGLGNTEAFFGQGTRLTVV.

V gene TRBV30 combines with J gene TRBJ2-7; D uncertain. V was shortened by 4 bases and J by 2 bases, with 18 bases between the two germline ends. Looked up from germline, CDR1 is GTSNPN and CDR2 is SVGIG (reference sequence). CDR3 length equals 15 residues. The CDR3 nucleotides read TGTGCCTGGACGGTTTCGCTACTGCCCCCCTACGAGCAGTACTTC. Translating it yields CAWTVSLLPPYEQYF.

The V gene is TRBV11-3, the J gene TRBJ1-1, with D maybe TRBD1 (5 bases). V shed 6 bases and J shed 5 bases, with 16 bases lying between them. Germline CDR1 reads SGHNT; CDR2 reads YENEEA. The CDR3 totals 14 residues. CDR3 protein: CASSPRAGGTEAFF. CDR3 nucleotide sequence: TGTGCCAGCAGTCCTAGGGCGGGGGGAACTGAAGCTTTCTTT.

The chain joins TRBV7-9 to TRBJ1-4, with unresolved D. The CDR3 extends over 16 amino acids. Trimming stripped 4 bases from V and 8 bases from J, with 20 bases between. CDR1 and CDR2 from the germline V gene are SEHNR and FQNEAQ (reference sequence). CDR3 coding DNA: TGTGCCAGCAGCTACCTTTCCGGGTCCGGAAAAGAAAAACTGTTTTTT. Translated: CASSYLSGSGKEKLFF. Based on the CDR3 plus reference TRBV7-9 and TRBJ1-4, the full variable domain is DTGVSQNPRHKITKRGQNVTFRCDPISEHNRLYWYRQTLGQGPEFLTYFQNEAQLEKSRLLSDRFSAERPKGSFSTLEIQRTEQGDSAMYLCASSYLSGSGKEKLFFGSGTQLSVL.

In this sample, this clone turned up once. The chain couples TRBV9 to TRBJ2-1, with 13 bases identical to TRBD2. CDR3 length: 15 amino acids. V lost 4 bases to trimming and J lost 10 bases; unmatched junction nucleotides: 8. Germline values: CDR1 SGDLS, CDR2 YYNGEE. The CDR3 loop reads CASSWTSGRRGEQFF. In nucleotides, the CDR3 is TGTGCCAGCAGCTGGACTAGCGGGAGAAGGGGCGAGCAGTTCTTC.

The CDR3 here is CSAQGEKLFF. CDR3 nucleotide sequence: TGCAGTGCCCAGGGGGAAAAACTGTTTTTT. The V and J genes are TRBV20-1 and TRBJ1-4, with a weak D call TRBD1 (6 bases). Trimming removed 6 bases at V and 8 bases at J, with 7 bases between. Per the germline V gene, CDR1 is DFQATT and CDR2 is SNEGSKA (reference sequence). This CDR3 region has 10 residues.

The CDR3 loop is CASSAGRNTEAFF. The CDR3 coding sequence is TGTGCCAGCAGTGCAGGGCGAAACACTGAAGCTTTCTTT. The chain recombines TRBV6-4 with TRBJ1-1; possibly TRBD1 for D (5 bases). V was pared by 4 bases and J by 2 bases, with 8 bases between. CDR1 and CDR2 (germline): MRHNA, SNTAGT. This CDR3 region has 13 residues.

The CDR3 loop is CASSQGLAGESYEQYF. The CDR3 DNA is TGTGCCAGCAGTCAAGGACTAGCGGGAGAGAGCTACGAGCAGTACTTC. The chain uses TRBV6-6 and TRBJ2-7; 13 nucleotides agree with TRBD2. The V gene's germline CDR1 is MNHNY and CDR2 SVGAGI (reference sequence). The V gene end was trimmed by 5 bases and the J gene end by 3 bases; junction bases not matched to a gene: 7. The CDR3 consists of 16 residues.

The rearrangement uses TRBV4-2 and TRBJ1-2, with D possibly being TRBD1 (5 bases). Looked up from germline, CDR1 is LGHNA and CDR2 is YNFKEQ. The CDR3 covers 16 residues. V was trimmed by 0 bases and J by 0 bases, leaving 11 bases between them. The CDR3 region is CASSQDSGNSNYGYTF. DNA for the CDR3: TGTGCCAGCAGCCAAGATTCAGGGAACTCTAACTATGGCTACACCTTC.

V usage is TRBV19 and J usage is TRBJ1-1; D is perhaps TRBD1 (5 bases). V was shortened by 5 bases and J by 2 bases, with 12 bases between the two germline ends. This CDR3 has 14 residues. Per the germline V gene, CDR1 is LNHDA and CDR2 is SQIVND (reference sequence). The CDR3 DNA reads TGTGCCAGTAGTCCCCCGACAGATAACACTGAAGCTTTCTTT. This sequence encodes CASSPPTDNTEAFF. The whole variable domain, filled in from reference TRBV19 and TRBJ1-1, reads DGGITQSPKYLFRKEGQNVTLSCEQNLNHDAMYWYRQDPGQGLRLIYYSQIVNDFQKGDIAEGYSVSREKKESFPLTVTSAQKNPTAFYLCASSPPTDNTEAFFGQGTRLTVV.

The rearrangement uses TRBV5-4 and TRBJ1-3; D may be TRBD1 (5 bases). From germline, CDR1 is SGHNT and CDR2 YYREEE (reference sequence). The CDR3 contains 15 residues. Trimming stripped 4 bases from V and 0 bases from J, with 11 bases between. Here the CDR3 reads CASSLDGGSGNTIYF. The CDR3, as DNA: TGTGCCAGCAGCCTTGACGGGGGCTCTGGAAACACCATATATTTT.

The chain joins TRBV19 to TRBJ1-2, with 7 bases aligning to TRBD1. Germline trimming cut 7 bases from V and 6 bases from J; bases unmatched to any gene: 11. The CDR3 loop spans 14 amino acids. Germline V gene data show CDR1 as LNHDA and CDR2 as SQIVND (reference sequence). DNA for the CDR3: TGTGCCAGTACCGCTCCAGGGGGGTTGGATGGCTACACCTTC. This encodes CASTAPGGLDGYTF. Full variable domain (missing parts from reference TRBV19 and TRBJ1-2): DGGITQSPKYLFRKEGQNVTLSCEQNLNHDAMYWYRQDPGQGLRLIYYSQIVNDFQKGDIAEGYSVSREKKESFPLTVTSAQKNPTAFYLCASTAPGGLDGYTFGSGTRLTVV.

V usage is TRBV7-3 and J usage is TRBJ1-1; 9 bases map to TRBD1. The CDR3 has 15 residues. Germline-derived CDR1 and CDR2 are SGHTA and FQGTGA. Trimming took 4 bases from V and 4 from J; bases not matched to a gene: 7. The CDR3: CASSSEGQGLTEAFF. CDR3 bases: TGTGCCAGCAGCTCGGAGGGACAGGGACTCACTGAAGCTTTCTTT.

The chain couples TRBV19 to TRBJ2-5; D is ambiguous. The CDR3 length is 15 residues. Trimming left V 5 bases short and J 2 bases short, with 15 bases between. Germline V gene data show CDR1 as LNHDA and CDR2 as SQIVND (reference sequence). The CDR3 region is CASSRSGISQETQYF. CDR3 DNA: TGTGCCAGTAGTCGATCAGGAATATCACAAGAGACCCAGTACTTC.

V is TRBV7-9 and J is TRBJ1-2; TRBD1 is a possible D gene (5 bases). The V gene's germline CDR1 is SEHNR and CDR2 FQNEAQ (reference sequence). Between the trimmed V and J ends, which lost 3 bases and 6 bases, there was a span of 14 bases. The CDR3 has 14 residues. The CDR3 nucleotides read TGTGCCAGCAGCTTGGGCGGTCCGGGGGATGGCTACACCTTC. It is translated as CASSLGGPGDGYTF. The full variable domain, in which reference TRBV7-9 and TRBJ1-2 provide the parts outside the CDR3, is DTGVSQNPRHKITKRGQNVTFRCDPISEHNRLYWYRQTLGQGPEFLTYFQNEAQLEKSRLLSDRFSAERPKGSFSTLEIQRTEQGDSAMYLCASSLGGPGDGYTFGSGTRLTVV.

This chain uses TRBV5-8 with TRBJ1-1; weak D call: TRBD1 (6 bases). The CDR3 has 16 residues. V lost 2 bases and J lost 5, with 19 bases in between. Germline values: CDR1 SGHTS, CDR2 YDEGEE. Here the CDR3 reads CASSFTGSFSGTEAFF. CDR3 DNA: TGTGCCAGCAGCTTTACAGGGTCCTTCTCCGGGACTGAAGCTTTCTTT.

This clone was recorded only once. The chain employs TRBV19 and TRBJ2-7, with TRBD2 matching over 11 bases. Germline values: CDR1 LNHDA, CDR2 SQIVND (reference sequence). V lost 5 bases to trimming and J lost 3 bases; unmatched junction nucleotides: 6. The CDR3 spans 15 residues. CDR3: CASSRLAGGLYEQYF. The CDR3 DNA reads TGTGCCAGTAGTCGGCTAGCGGGAGGACTCTACGAGCAGTACTTC.